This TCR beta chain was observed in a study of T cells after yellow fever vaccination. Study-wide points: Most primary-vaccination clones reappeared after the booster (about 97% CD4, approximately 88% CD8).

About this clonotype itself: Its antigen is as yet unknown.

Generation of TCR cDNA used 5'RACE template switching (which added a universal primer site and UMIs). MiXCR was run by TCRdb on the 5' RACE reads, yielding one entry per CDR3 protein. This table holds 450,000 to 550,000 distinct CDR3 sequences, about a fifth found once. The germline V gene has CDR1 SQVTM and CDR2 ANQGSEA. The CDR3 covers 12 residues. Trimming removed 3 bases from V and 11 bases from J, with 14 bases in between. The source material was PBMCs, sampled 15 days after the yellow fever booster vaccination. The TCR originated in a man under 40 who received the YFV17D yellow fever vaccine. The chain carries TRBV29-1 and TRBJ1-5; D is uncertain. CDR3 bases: TGCAGCGTTGAGCTCGTGCGTGGGACCCAGCATTTT. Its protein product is CSVELVRGTQHF.